This paragraph covers one T cell receptor (beta chain) sequence. Unmatched junction bases numbered 6, after V lost 1 base and J lost 3 bases. The CDR3 contains 16 residues. The germline V gene encodes CDR1 SGHTA and CDR2 FQGNSA. How the authors handled the data: Reference gene primer amplification yielded estimated nucleated cell counts. Profiling relied on immunoSEQ multiplex PCR, and the TCRdb table lists in-frame clones only, not all of them. The V and J calls and clone size were taken over from that table, and D and trimming were inferred from the DNA. The sample includes tens of thousands of clones, approximately 82% of them seen just once. The entry originates in a study of blood T cell repertoires in COVID-19. Turning to the study itself: Sample material is recorded as cDNA or gDNA derived from T cells, B-cell-depleted T cells, or PBMCs.

The sample comprised peripheral blood. The chain recombines TRBV7-2 with TRBJ2-3; TRBD1 aligns across 8 bases. The source is a human donor in a cohort sampled during active COVID-19. Here the CDR3 DNA reads TGTGCCAGCAGCTTAGAGACAGGGGTTAGGACAGATACGCAGTATTTT. This codes for CASSLETGVRTDTQYF. Full variable domain (missing parts from reference TRBV7-2 and TRBJ2-3): GAGVSQSPSNKVTEKGKDVELRCDPISGHTALYWYRQSLGQGLEFLIYFQGNSAPDKSGLPSDRFSAERTGGSVSTLTIQRTQQEDSAVYLCASSLETGVRTDTQYFGPGTRLTVL.